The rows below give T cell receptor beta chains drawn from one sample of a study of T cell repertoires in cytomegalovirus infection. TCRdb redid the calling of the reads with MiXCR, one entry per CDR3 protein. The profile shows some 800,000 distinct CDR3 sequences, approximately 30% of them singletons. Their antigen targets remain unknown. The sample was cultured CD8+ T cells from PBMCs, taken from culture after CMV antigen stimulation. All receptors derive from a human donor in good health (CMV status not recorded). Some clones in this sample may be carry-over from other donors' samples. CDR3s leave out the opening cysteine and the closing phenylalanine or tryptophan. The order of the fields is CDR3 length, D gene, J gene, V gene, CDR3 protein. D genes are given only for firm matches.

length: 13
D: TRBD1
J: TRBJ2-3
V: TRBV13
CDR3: ASSAQGQRTDTQY

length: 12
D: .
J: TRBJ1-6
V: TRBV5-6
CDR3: ASSPNLYNSPLH

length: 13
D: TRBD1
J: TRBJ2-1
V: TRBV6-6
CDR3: ASSYPSDRVNEQF

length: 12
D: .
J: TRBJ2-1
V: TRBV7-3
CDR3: ASSPTGSYNEQF

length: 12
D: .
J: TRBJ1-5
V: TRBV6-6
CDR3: ASSYGQGRGPQH

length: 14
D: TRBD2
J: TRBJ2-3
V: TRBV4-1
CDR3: ASSQDPSGGTDTQY

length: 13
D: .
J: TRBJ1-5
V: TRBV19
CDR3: ASSIAGGLNQPQH

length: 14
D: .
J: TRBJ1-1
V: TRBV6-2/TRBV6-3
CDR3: ASSYNVESMNTEAF

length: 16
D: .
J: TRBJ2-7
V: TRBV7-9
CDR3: ASSLVLRGPDGSYEQY

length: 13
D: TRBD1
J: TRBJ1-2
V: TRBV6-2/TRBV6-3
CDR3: ASSYSRDRVYGYT

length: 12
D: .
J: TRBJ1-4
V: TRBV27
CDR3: ASSLGALGEKLF

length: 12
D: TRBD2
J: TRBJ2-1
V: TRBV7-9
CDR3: AIPTSGGYNEQF

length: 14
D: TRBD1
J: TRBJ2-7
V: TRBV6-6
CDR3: ASSQLTGGAGYEQY

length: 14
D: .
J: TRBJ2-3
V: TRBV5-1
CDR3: ASSLPSEVETDTQY

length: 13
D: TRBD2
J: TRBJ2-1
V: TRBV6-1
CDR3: ASSDVLAGSNEQF

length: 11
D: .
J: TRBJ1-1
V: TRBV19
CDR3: AAQHRGNTEAF

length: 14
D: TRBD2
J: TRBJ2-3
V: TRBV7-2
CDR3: ASSLLTSGVHYTQY

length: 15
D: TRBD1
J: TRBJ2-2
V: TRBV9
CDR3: ASSVADPRGNGGELF

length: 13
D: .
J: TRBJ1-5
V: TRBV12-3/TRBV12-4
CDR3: ASSLTQNSNQPQH

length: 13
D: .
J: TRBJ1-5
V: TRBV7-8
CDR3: ASSLSSFSNQPQH

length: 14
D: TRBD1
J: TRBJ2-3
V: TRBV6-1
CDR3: ASRAYGTGVADTQY

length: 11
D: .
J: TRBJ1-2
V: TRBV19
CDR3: ASKTGGLYGYT

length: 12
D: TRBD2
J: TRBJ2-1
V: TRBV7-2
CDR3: ASSLGGGAHEQF

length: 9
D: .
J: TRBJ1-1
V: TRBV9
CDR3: ASTSGTEAF

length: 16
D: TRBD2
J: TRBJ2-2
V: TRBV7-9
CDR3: ASSFSTSGGLNTGELF

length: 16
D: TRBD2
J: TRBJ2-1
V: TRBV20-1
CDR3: SARGVKGLAGSYNEQF

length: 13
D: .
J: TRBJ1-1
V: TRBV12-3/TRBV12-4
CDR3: ASRIISGGGTEAF

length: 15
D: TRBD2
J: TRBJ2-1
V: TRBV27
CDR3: AGSLTPVAGDYNEQF

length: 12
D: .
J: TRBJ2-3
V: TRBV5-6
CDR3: ASSLDRVPDTQY

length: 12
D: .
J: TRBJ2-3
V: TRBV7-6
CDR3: ASSPGALSDTQY

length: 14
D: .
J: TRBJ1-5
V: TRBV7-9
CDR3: ASSSPRDGSNQPQH

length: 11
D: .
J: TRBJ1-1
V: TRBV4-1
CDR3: ASSQETEFEAF

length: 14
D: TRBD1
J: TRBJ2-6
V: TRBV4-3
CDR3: ASSQGTGSGANVLT

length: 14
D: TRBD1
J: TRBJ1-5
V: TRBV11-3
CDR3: ASSEERGQENQPQH

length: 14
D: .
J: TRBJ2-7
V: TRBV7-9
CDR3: ASSFSSGKNRNEQY

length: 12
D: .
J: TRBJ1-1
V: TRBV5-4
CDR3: ASSQGGPLTEAF

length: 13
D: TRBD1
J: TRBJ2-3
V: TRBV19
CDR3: ASSIRDRGPDTQY

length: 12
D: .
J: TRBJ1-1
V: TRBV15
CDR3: ATSRAADATEAF

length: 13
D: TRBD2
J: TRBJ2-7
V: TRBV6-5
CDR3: ASSSSTSGGYEQY

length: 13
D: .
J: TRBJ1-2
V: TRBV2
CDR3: ASSLDGGMAYGYT

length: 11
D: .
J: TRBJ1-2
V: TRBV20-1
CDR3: SVHDTPTGGYT

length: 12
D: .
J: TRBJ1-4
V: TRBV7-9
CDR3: ASSLARGGQKLF

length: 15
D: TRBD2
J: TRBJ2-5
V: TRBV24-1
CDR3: ATSDWELGLATETQY

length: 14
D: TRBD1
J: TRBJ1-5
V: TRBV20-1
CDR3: SASPSRTGFGQPQH

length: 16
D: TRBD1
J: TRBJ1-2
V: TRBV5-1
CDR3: ASSLGSGTGALNYGYT

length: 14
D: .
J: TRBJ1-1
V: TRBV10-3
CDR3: AISVLGFDSNTEAF